The 27 T cell receptor beta chains in this list originate from one sample, sequenced in a study of cytomegalovirus exposure and HLA in healthy donors. In the PCR, 60 Vbeta and 13 Jbeta primers were used. Method: immunoSEQ multiplex PCR; TCRdb's copy keeps in-frame clones and lacks some. The repertoire holds about 93,000 clones, with 70% to 85% as singletons. Sequences were obtained from PBMCs. The receptors were sampled from a man in his fifties in good health and CMV-seronegative.

This chain connects TRBV6-5 to TRBJ2-2; 7 bases fit TRBD2. CDR1 and CDR2 (germline): MNHEY, SVGAGI. V trimming: 0 bases; J trimming: 5 bases; junction bases outside the gene matches: 3. The CDR3 runs 15 residues. In DNA, the CDR3 is TGTGCCAGCAGTTACTCGGCTAGCGGAACCGGGGAGCTGTTTTTT. As protein: CASSYSASGTGELFF.

This clone showed up just once. The chain joins TRBV27 to TRBJ1-2; D not resolved. Germline CDR1 reads MNHEY; CDR2 reads SMNVEV (reference sequence). V was shortened by 0 bases and J by 2 bases, with 10 bases between the two germline ends. CDR3 length equals 15 residues. CDR3 protein: CASSLSPATNYGYTF. In DNA form, the CDR3 reads TGTGCCAGCAGTTTATCACCCGCGACAAACTATGGCTACACCTTC.

The rearrangement joins TRBV18 to TRBJ2-1, with 9 bases that match TRBD2. Per the germline V gene, CDR1 is KGHSH and CDR2 is LQKENI. The CDR3 is 18 residues long. Germline trimming cut 3 bases from V and 4 bases from J; bases unmatched to any gene: 13. The CDR3 region is CASSPRPSGLAAYNEQFF. The CDR3 DNA is TGTGCCAGCTCACCCCGCCCGTCGGGACTAGCAGCTTACAATGAGCAGTTCTTC.

The rearrangement uses TRBV28 and TRBJ1-5; TRBD1 matches at 11 bases. Germline trimming cut 5 bases from V and 0 bases from J; bases unmatched to any gene: 6. The CDR3 length is 17 residues. CDR1 is MDHEN, CDR2 SYDVKM, per germline. The CDR3 DNA sequence: TGTGCCAGCAGTCCCGGACAGGGGGCATATAGCAATCAGCCCCAGCATTTT. This gives the protein CASSPGQGAYSNQPQHF.

The chain couples TRBV15 to TRBJ2-5; 9 bases match TRBD2. From germline, CDR1 is LNHNV and CDR2 YYDKDF (reference sequence). V lost 3 bases to trimming and J lost 3 bases; unmatched junction nucleotides: 8. CDR3 length: 16 residues. This chain's CDR3 is CATSSSSLAGKETQYF. The CDR3 DNA reads TGTGCCACCAGCAGCTCCTCACTAGCGGGTAAAGAGACCCAGTACTTC.

This chain links TRBV7-3 with TRBJ2-1; 10 bases agree with TRBD2. J gave up 7 bases and V 6 bases, and 9 bases lay outside the gene matches. This CDR3 is 15 amino acids long. Germline CDR1 reads SGHTA; CDR2 reads FQGTGA. CDR3 loop: CASSQYSSGGNEQFF. CDR3 coding DNA: TGTGCCAGCAGTCAATACTCTAGCGGGGGTAATGAGCAGTTCTTC.

The V and J genes are TRBV28 and TRBJ2-4; 8 bases match TRBD1. The CDR3 totals 16 residues. With V trimmed by 3 bases and J by 4 bases, 8 bases remained unmatched. Germline V CDR1 and CDR2: MDHEN, SYDVKM. The CDR3 bases are TGTGCCAGCAGTTTTGATTACAGGGGGTCGAAAAACATTCAGTACTTC. It codes for CASSFDYRGSKNIQYF. The variable domain in full, with the rest retrieved from reference TRBV28 and TRBJ2-4, is DVKVTQSSRYLVKRTGEKVFLECVQDMDHENMFWYRQDPGLGLRLIYFSYDVKMKEKGDIPEGYSVSREKKERFSLILESASTNQTSMYLCASSFDYRGSKNIQYFGAGTRLSVL.

This chain connects TRBV19 to TRBJ2-5, with TRBD1 identical over 11 bases. The germline CDR1 and CDR2 sequences are LNHDA and SQIVND (reference sequence). The CDR3 has 16 amino acids. With V trimmed by 5 bases and J by 11 bases, 16 bases remained unmatched. The CDR3 spells CASSPRTGGAVGSQYF. CDR3 nucleotides: TGTGCCAGTAGTCCTCGGACAGGGGGCGCGGTAGGGTCTCAGTACTTC.

This sequence joins TRBV11-2 and TRBJ2-3; D perhaps matches TRBD2 (5 bases). The CDR3 spans 15 residues. Germline V CDR1 and CDR2: SGHAT, FQNNGV. Trimming removed 4 bases from V and 3 bases from J, with 14 bases in between. CDR3 sequence (DNA): TGTGCCAGCAGCTCGACCGAGGGATGGACAGATACGCAGTATTTT. Translation gives CASSSTEGWTDTQYF. Together with reference TRBV11-2 and TRBJ2-3, the CDR3 gives the full variable domain: EAGVAQSPRYKIIEKRQSVAFWCNPISGHATLYWYQQILGQGPKLLIQFQNNGVVDDSQLPKDRFSAERLKGVDSTLKIQPAKLEDSAVYLCASSSTEGWTDTQYFGPGTRLTVL.

V and J are TRBV7-9 and TRBJ2-2; a possible D gene is TRBD1 (5 bases). The germline CDR1 and CDR2 sequences are SEHNR and FQNEAQ (reference sequence). There are 14 residues in the CDR3. Trimming took off 5 bases at V and 4 bases at J, with 11 bases between the two ends. The CDR3 protein is CASSTQGFTGELFF. CDR3 nucleotides: TGTGCCAGCAGCACTCAGGGTTTCACCGGGGAGCTGTTTTTT.

This clone was observed a single time. This chain connects TRBV5-1 to TRBJ1-1; 11 bases match TRBD1. The CDR3 sequence is 15 residues long. Per the germline V gene, CDR1 is SGHRS and CDR2 is YFSETQ. Unmatched junction bases numbered 6, after V lost 6 bases and J lost 2 bases. Written as DNA, the CDR3 is TGCGCCAGCACCCGGACAGGGGGCTTTAACACTGAAGCTTTCTTT. Protein: CASTRTGGFNTEAFF. Complete variable domain (other parts from reference TRBV5-1 and TRBJ1-1): KAGVTQTPRYLIKTRGQQVTLSCSPISGHRSVSWYQQTPGQGLQFLFEYFSETQRNKGNFPGRFSGRQFSNSRSEMNVSTLELGDSALYLCASTRTGGFNTEAFFGQGTRLTVV.

This clone occurred a few times. This chain connects TRBV6-5 to TRBJ2-2, with D maybe TRBD1 (5 bases). The CDR3 covers 15 residues. Germline CDR1 reads MNHEY; CDR2 reads SVGAGI. Trimming cost V 6 bases and J 5 bases, with 16 bases left between them. The CDR3 reads CASSTGMGRTGELFF. In DNA form, the CDR3 reads TGTGCCAGCAGCACAGGAATGGGAAGGACCGGGGAGCTGTTTTTT.

The J gene is TRBJ2-2, the V gene TRBV27; 10 nucleotides line up with TRBD2. The CDR3 has 16 amino acids. The germline V gene has CDR1 MNHEY and CDR2 SMNVEV (reference sequence). The J segment lost 6 bases and the V segment lost 5 bases, leaving 9 bases of the junction unmatched. CDR3 amino acids: CASSRELAGRPGELFF. The CDR3 DNA reads as TGTGCCAGCAGTAGGGAACTAGCGGGACGCCCCGGGGAGCTGTTTTTT.

This chain connects TRBV11-1 to TRBJ2-3, with 7 bases identical to TRBD2. This CDR3 spans 16 amino acids. Germline V gene data show CDR1 as SGHAT and CDR2 as FQDESV (reference sequence). After removal of 1 base from V and 3 bases from J, the junction contained 7 bases not matched to a gene. CDR3 nucleotides: TGTGCCAGCAGCTTAGATTCGGGAGGACCGACAGATACGCAGTATTTT. Encoded protein: CASSLDSGGPTDTQYF.

The chain combines TRBV15 with TRBJ2-2; D perhaps matches TRBD2 (7 bases). CDR1 and CDR2 from the germline V gene are LNHNV and YYDKDF (reference sequence). Trimming pared 5 bases from V and 5 bases from J, leaving 15 bases between. This CDR3 comprises 15 residues. The CDR3: CATSGGEGETGELFF. The CDR3 bases are TGTGCCACCAGCGGAGGGGAGGGGGAGACCGGGGAGCTGTTTTTT.

This chain links TRBV7-2 with TRBJ1-1; D not certain. Deletions cut 4 bases from V and 5 bases from J, with 14 bases between. Germline assignment: CDR1 SGHTA and CDR2 FQGNSA. This CDR3 spans 14 amino acids. The CDR3 bases are TGTGCCAGCAGCTCCGGAGACTTGATGACTGAAGCTTTCTTT. This translates into CASSSGDLMTEAFF.

This clone has more than one count but fewer than ten. The V gene is TRBV6-1, the J gene TRBJ2-1; 7 bases agree with TRBD2. J was trimmed by 3 bases and V by 8 bases; bases with no gene match: 4. Germline V gene lookup returns CDR1 MNHNS and CDR2 SASEGT. The CDR3 is made up of 13 amino acids. The CDR3 protein is CASGLADYNEQFF. CDR3 sequence (DNA): TGTGCCAGCGGGCTAGCGGACTACAATGAGCAGTTCTTC.

The chain recombines TRBV7-2 with TRBJ1-2, with TRBD1 identical over 9 bases. The trim removed 5 bases at V and 8 bases at J, leaving 9 bases unmatched. Germline CDR1 is SGHTA and CDR2 is FQGNSA. The CDR3 is made up of 14 amino acids. CDR3 nucleotide sequence: TGTGCCAGCAGCCAAGGAGGGACAGGGTTGGGCTACACCTTC. It translates to CASSQGGTGLGYTF.

The rearrangement uses TRBV18 and TRBJ2-7; 8 nucleotides line up with TRBD2. V lost 1 base to trimming and J lost 5 bases; unmatched junction nucleotides: 10. The CDR3 extends over 16 amino acids. Germline CDR1 KGHSH, CDR2 LQKENI. The CDR3 DNA follows: TGTGCCAGCTCACCACTGGGCGGGAGGTTCGGAAACGAGCAGTACTTC. It encodes CASSPLGGRFGNEQYF.

The rearrangement links TRBV19 to TRBJ2-3; possibly TRBD2 for D (5 bases). V shed 5 bases and J shed 3 bases, with 15 bases lying between them. This CDR3 has 15 residues. Germline V lookup: CDR1 LNHDA, CDR2 SQIVND (reference sequence). The CDR3 here is CASSSRGSATDTQYF. The CDR3 DNA reads as TGTGCCAGTAGTTCCCGGGGTTCGGCTACAGATACGCAGTATTTT.

The chain is built from TRBV11-3 and TRBJ2-1, with TRBD1 identical over 10 bases. Germline V gene lookup returns CDR1 SGHNT and CDR2 YENEEA. V was clipped by 5 bases and J by 8 bases; unmatched bases: 6. This CDR3 spans 14 amino acids. The CDR3 reads CASSDRGPRDEQFF. In DNA, the CDR3 is TGTGCCAGCAGCGACAGGGGGCCTAGAGATGAGCAGTTCTTC.

In its sample, this clone was seen a few times. The chain couples TRBV4-3 to TRBJ1-6; D gene uncertain. The CDR3 consists of 18 residues. Germline CDR1 LGHNA, CDR2 YSLEER. The V and J ends lost 0 bases and 7 bases respectively, with 19 bases between them. DNA for the CDR3: TGCGCCAGCAGCCAAGATATCATTCGGGAGATAGAGAATTCACCCCTCCACTTT. This encodes CASSQDIIREIENSPLHF.

This chain links TRBV7-2 with TRBJ1-1, with 8 bases identical to TRBD1. The CDR3 spans 14 residues. Germline V CDR1 and CDR2: SGHTA, FQGNSA. After removal of 5 bases from V and 1 base from J, the junction contained 3 bases not matched to a gene. The CDR3 sequence is CASSPGGSNTEAFF. As DNA, the CDR3 is TGTGCCAGCAGCCCAGGGGGCTCGAACACTGAAGCTTTCTTT.

The chain couples TRBV2 to TRBJ2-1; 10 bases are shared with TRBD2. The CDR3 has 15 amino acids. CDR1 SNHLY and CDR2 FYNNEI come from the germline V gene. V trimming: 5 bases; J trimming: 3 bases; junction bases outside the gene matches: 4. CDR3 amino acids: CASSYTSGIYNEQFF. In DNA, the CDR3 is TGTGCCAGCAGTTACACTAGCGGGATCTACAATGAGCAGTTCTTC.

The V gene is TRBV7-9, the J gene TRBJ2-7, with D possibly matching TRBD2 (5 bases). Germline CDR1 is SEHNR and CDR2 is FQNEAQ (reference sequence). The germline V and J ends were trimmed by 3 bases and 1 base, with 7 bases remaining between them. There are 13 residues in the CDR3. The CDR3 bases are TGTGCCAGCAGCTTGGGAGCATCCTACGAGCAGTACTTC. It translates to CASSLGASYEQYF.

The chain is built from TRBV7-6 and TRBJ2-5; 9 bases align to TRBD2. The CDR3 consists of 16 residues. CDR1 SGHVS and CDR2 FNYEAQ come from the germline V gene. The junction had 10 bases not matched to a gene; V was cut back by 1 base and J by 7 bases. In nucleotides, the CDR3 is TGTGCCAGCAGCTTAGGTCGAGCGGGAGGAGGGGTGACCCAGTACTTC. Protein product: CASSLGRAGGGVTQYF.

This sequence joins TRBV14 and TRBJ1-2; D may be TRBD1 (6 bases). V dropped 4 bases and J dropped 10 bases, with 13 bases sitting between them. Germline V gene lookup returns CDR1 SGHDN and CDR2 FVKESK. This CDR3 region has 12 residues. In DNA form, the CDR3 reads TGTGCCAGCAGCCGCGACAGGAGATCCTACACCTTC. Translation: CASSRDRRSYTF.